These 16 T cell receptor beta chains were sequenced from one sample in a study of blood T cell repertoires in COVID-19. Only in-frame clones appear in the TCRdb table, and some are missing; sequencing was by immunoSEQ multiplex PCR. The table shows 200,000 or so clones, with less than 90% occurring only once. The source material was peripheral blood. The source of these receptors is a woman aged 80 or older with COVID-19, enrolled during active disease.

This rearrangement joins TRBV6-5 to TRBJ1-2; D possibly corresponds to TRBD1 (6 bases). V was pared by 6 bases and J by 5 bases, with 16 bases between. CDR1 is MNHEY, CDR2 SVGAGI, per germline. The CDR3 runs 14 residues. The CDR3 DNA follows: TGTGCCAGCAGGGACGTCGGTCAGGGGTATGGCTACACCTTC. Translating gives CASRDVGQGYGYTF.

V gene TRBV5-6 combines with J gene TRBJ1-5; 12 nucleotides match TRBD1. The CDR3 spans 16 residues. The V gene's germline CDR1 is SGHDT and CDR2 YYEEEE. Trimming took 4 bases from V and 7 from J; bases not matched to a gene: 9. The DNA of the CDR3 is TGTGCCAGCAGCCGGGACAGGGGGCAGGTAGGACAGCCCCAGCATTTT. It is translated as CASSRDRGQVGQPQHF. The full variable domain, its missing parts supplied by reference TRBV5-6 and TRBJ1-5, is DAGVTQSPTHLIKTRGQQVTLRCSPKSGHDTVSWYQQALGQGPQFIFQYYEEEERQRGNFPDRFSGHQFPNYSSELNVNALLLGDSALYLCASSRDRGQVGQPQHFGDGTRLSIL.

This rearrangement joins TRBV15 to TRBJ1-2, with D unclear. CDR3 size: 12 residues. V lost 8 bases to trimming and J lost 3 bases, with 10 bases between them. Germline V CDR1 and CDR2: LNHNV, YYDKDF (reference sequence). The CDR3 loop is CATSQSYYGYTF. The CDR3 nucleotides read TGTGCCACCTCACAATCGTACTATGGCTACACCTTC. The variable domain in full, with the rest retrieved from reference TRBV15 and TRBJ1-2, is DAMVIQNPRYQVTQFGKPVTLSCSQTLNHNVMYWYQQKSSQAPKLLFHYYDKDFNNEADTPDNFQSRRPNTSFCFLDIRSPGLGDTAMYLCATSQSYYGYTFGSGTRLTVV.

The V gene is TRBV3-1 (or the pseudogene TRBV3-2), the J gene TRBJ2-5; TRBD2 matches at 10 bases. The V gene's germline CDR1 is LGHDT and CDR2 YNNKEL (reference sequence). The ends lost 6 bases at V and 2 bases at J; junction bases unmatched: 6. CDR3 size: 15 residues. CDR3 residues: CASSQGLAFQETQYF. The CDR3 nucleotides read TGTGCCAGCAGTCAGGGACTAGCGTTTCAAGAGACCCAGTACTTC.

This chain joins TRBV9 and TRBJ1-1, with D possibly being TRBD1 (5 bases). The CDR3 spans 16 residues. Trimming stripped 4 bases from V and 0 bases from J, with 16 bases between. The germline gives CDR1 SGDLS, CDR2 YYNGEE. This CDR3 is CASSPRTQIMNTEAFF. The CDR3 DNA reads TGTGCCAGCAGCCCACGGACACAGATCATGAACACTGAAGCTTTCTTT. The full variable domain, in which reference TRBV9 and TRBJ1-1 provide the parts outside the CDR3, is DSGVTQTPKHLITATGQRVTLRCSPRSGDLSVYWYQQSLDQGLQFLIQYYNGEERAKGNILERFSAQQFPDLHSELNLSSLELGDSALYFCASSPRTQIMNTEAFFGQGTRLTVV.

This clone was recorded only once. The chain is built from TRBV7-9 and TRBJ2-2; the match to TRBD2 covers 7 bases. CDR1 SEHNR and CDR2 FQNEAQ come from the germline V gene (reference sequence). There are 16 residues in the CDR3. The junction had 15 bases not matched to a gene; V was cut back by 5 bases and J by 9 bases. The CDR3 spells CASSPGERGNSRELFF. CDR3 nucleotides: TGTGCCAGCAGCCCCGGAGAGCGGGGAAACTCCCGGGAGCTGTTTTTT.

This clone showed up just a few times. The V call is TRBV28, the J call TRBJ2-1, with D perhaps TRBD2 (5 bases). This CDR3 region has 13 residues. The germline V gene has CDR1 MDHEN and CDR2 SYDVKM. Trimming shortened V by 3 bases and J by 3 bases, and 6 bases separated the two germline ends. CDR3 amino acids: CASSLGSYNEQFF. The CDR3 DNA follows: TGTGCCAGCAGTTTGGGGAGCTACAATGAGCAGTTCTTC.

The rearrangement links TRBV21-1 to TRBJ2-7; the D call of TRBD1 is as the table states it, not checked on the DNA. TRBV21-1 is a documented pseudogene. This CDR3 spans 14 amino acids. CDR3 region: CASGRDSSSYEQYV. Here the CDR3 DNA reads TGTGCCAGCGGTAGGGACAGTAGCTCCTACGAGCAGTACGTC.

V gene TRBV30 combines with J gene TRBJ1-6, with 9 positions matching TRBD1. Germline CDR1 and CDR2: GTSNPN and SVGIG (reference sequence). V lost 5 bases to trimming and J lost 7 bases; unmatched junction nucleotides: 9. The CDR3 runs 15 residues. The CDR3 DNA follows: TGTGCCTGGGGCTTACAGGGGGCTTTCAATTCACCCCTCCACTTT. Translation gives CAWGLQGAFNSPLHF.

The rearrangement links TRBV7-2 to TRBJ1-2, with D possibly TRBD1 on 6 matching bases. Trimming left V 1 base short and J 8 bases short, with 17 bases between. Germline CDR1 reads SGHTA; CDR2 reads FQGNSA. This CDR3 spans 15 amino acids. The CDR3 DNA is TGTGCCAGCAGCTTAGGAACAGGGATGATGGAGGGCTACACCTTC. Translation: CASSLGTGMMEGYTF.

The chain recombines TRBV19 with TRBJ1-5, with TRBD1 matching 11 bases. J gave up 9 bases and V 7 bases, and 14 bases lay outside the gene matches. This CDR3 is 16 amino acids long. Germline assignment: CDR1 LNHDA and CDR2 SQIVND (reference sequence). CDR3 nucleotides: TGTGCCAGTACCGATACCCCCGGGACAGGGGGATGGCCCCAGCATTTT. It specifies CASTDTPGTGGWPQHF. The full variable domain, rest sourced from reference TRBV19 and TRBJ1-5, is DGGITQSPKYLFRKEGQNVTLSCEQNLNHDAMYWYRQDPGQGLRLIYYSQIVNDFQKGDIAEGYSVSREKKESFPLTVTSAQKNPTAFYLCASTDTPGTGGWPQHFGDGTRLSIL.

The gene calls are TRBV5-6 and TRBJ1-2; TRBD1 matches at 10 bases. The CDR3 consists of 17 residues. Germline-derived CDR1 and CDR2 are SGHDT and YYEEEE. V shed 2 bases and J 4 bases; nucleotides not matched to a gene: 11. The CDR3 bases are TGTGCCAGCAGCTTCGGACAGGGGGGCGCGCCCGGCTATGGCTACACCTTC. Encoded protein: CASSFGQGGAPGYGYTF.

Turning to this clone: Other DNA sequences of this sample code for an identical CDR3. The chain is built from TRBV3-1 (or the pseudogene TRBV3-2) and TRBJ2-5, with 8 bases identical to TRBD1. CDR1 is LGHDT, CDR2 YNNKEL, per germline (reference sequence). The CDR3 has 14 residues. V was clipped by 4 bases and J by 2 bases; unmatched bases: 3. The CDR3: CASSPWDRQETQYF. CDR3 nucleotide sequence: TGTGCCAGCAGCCCGTGGGACAGGCAAGAGACCCAGTACTTC.

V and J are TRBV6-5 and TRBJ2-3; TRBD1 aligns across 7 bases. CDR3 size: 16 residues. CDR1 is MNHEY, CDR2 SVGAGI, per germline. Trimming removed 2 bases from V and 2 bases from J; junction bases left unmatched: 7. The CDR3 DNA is TGTGCCAGCAGTTACCCTCCGGGACAGTCCACAGATACGCAGTATTTT. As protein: CASSYPPGQSTDTQYF.

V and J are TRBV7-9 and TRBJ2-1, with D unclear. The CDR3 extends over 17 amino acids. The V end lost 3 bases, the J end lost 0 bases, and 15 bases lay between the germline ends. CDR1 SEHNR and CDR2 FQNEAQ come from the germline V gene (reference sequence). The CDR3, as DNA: TGTGCCAGCAGCTTTGCGTTGACTGGAAGCTCCTACAATGAGCAGTTCTTC. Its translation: CASSFALTGSSYNEQFF.

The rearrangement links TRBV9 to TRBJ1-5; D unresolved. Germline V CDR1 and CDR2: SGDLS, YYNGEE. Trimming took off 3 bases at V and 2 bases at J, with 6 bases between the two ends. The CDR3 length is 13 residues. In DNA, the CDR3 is TGTGCCAGCAGCGGAGAAGGCAATCAGCCCCAGCATTTT. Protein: CASSGEGNQPQHF.